Given below is one T cell receptor beta chain in context. The sample is drawn from a study of blood T cell repertoires in COVID-19. Study information: Acute and convalescent COVID-19 samples came from the United States, Italy and Spain. Sample material is recorded as cDNA or gDNA derived from T cells, B-cell-depleted T cells, or PBMCs.

Original processing methods: For nucleated cells, counts were estimated from reference gene primer amplification. The repertoire was sequenced with immunoSEQ multiplex PCR; TCRdb's copy has only in-frame clones and lacks some. The DNA was the basis for D and trimming; V, J and clone size are from that table. The sample shows 250,000 to 350,000 clones, roughly 89% of them seen only once. Material for sequencing was peripheral blood. The receptor's source is a woman aged 25 to 39 with active or convalescent COVID-19.

This CDR3 reads CASSSQAGGSYEQYF. CDR3 DNA: TGTGCCAGCAGCTCCCAAGCGGGGGGGTCCTACGAGCAGTACTTC. V usage is TRBV7-9 and J usage is TRBJ2-7; 10 nucleotides align to TRBD2. CDR3 length: 15 amino acids. Trimming cost V 4 bases and J 1 base; bases outside gene matches: 4. CDR1 and CDR2 from the germline V gene are SEHNR and FQNEAQ (reference sequence).